This T cell receptor beta chain was identified during a study of regulatory T cells in long-lasting Graves disease. At least ten counts were recorded for this clonotype. The antigen is not known. The time point: newly diagnosed GD, antithyroid drugs for less than 3 months. PBMC RNA served as the TCR library source. Building of the TCR beta libraries involved iRepertoire HTBI primers and Arm-PCR of CDR3 regions. One entry per CDR3 protein results from TCRdb running MiXCR on the multiplex PCR reads. The table has about 440,000 distinct CDR3 sequences, 14% to 15% seen once. Broader study findings: TCR diversity in persistent Graves' patients was below that of newly diagnosed ones.

Trimming took off 0 bases at V and 2 bases at J, with 19 bases between the two ends. Germline CDR1 reads PRHDT; CDR2 reads FYEKMQ (reference sequence). The CDR3 has 18 residues. The data were also submitted as part of a second study, on T cells in Graves' hyperthyroidism and ophthalmopathy. That paper notes: Researchers barred patients who had uncontrolled infection, other autoimmune disease, pregnancy or lactation.

The sequence derives from a woman aged 25 to 45 with Graves disease. The genes are TRBV13 and TRBJ2-5, with TRBD2 as a possible D gene (6 bases). The sequencing used peripheral blood mononuclear cells (PBMCs), collected at new diagnosis, from a patient treated with antithyroid drugs. CDR3 bases: TGTGCCAGCAGCTTAGGTGGGAGAGGCGAGGGACTTCAAGAGACCCAGTACTTC. Protein product: CASSLGGRGEGLQETQYF.